The rows below give T cell receptor beta chains drawn from one sample of a study of tumor and adjacent non-tumor tissue in lung cancer. Each CDR3 protein is one row after TCRdb ran MiXCR on the multiplex PCR reads. Among some 120,000 distinct CDR3 sequences, 60% to 70% were seen once, and the ten largest hold around 13%. Sequencing input: lung tumor tissue. Every receptor here comes from a man under 40 with non-small cell lung cancer. Each CDR3 is given with its conserved first and last residue. Fields, in order: clone size, J gene, V gene, D gene, CDR3 protein, CDR3 DNA. D genes are given only for firm matches. Size values are once, few and many counts, or a class for expanded clones, and some rows have none.

clone_size: few; j_call: TRBJ2-5; v_call: TRBV5-6; d_call: TRBD2; cdr3_aa: CASSLGGRQETQYF; cdr3_nt: TGTGCCAGCAGCTTGGGCGGGAGACAGGAGACCCAGTACTTC
clone_size: -; j_call: TRBJ2-4; v_call: TRBV5-1; d_call: -; cdr3_aa: CTSRLDYGLGNIQYF; cdr3_nt: TGCACCAGCAGATTGGATTACGGCCTGGGGAACATTCAGTACTTC
clone_size: once; j_call: TRBJ2-7; v_call: TRBV11-2; d_call: -; cdr3_aa: CASSIGSAEGTVKEYF; cdr3_nt: TGTGCCAGCAGCATAGGGTCAGCGGAAGGGACCGTGAAGGAGTATTTC
clone_size: -; j_call: TRBJ2-1; v_call: TRBV4-3; d_call: -; cdr3_aa: CASIHQTSYNEQFF; cdr3_nt: TGCGCCAGCATCCACCAAACCTCCTACAATGAGCAGTTCTTC
clone_size: few; j_call: TRBJ1-1; v_call: TRBV6-6; d_call: -; cdr3_aa: CASSYGGMNTEVFF; cdr3_nt: TGTGCCAGCAGTTACGGGGGTATGAACACTGAAGTTTTCTTT
clone_size: -; j_call: TRBJ2-3; v_call: TRBV20-1; d_call: TRBD2; cdr3_aa: CSARVRGGGGPGYF; cdr3_nt: TGCAGTGCCCGAGTGAGGGGGGGCGGGGGGCCGGGGTATTTT
clone_size: once; j_call: TRBJ1-3; v_call: TRBV5-6; d_call: -; cdr3_aa: CASSSDATGGRFGNTVYF; cdr3_nt: TGTGCCAGCAGCTCTGACGCCACAGGTGGCAGGTTTGGAAACACCGTATATTTT
clone_size: -; j_call: TRBJ2-1; v_call: TRBV20-1; d_call: TRBD2; cdr3_aa: CSVSPGLAGGSRFNEQFF; cdr3_nt: TGCAGTGTCAGCCCCGGACTAGCGGGAGGTAGCCGCTTCAATGAGCAGTTCTTC
clone_size: many; j_call: TRBJ2-7; v_call: TRBV4-3; d_call: -; cdr3_aa: CASSQDYLNYEQYF; cdr3_nt: TGCGCCAGCAGCCAAGATTACCTGAACTACGAGCAGTACTTC
clone_size: few; j_call: TRBJ1-1; v_call: TRBV6-2/TRBV6-3; d_call: TRBD1; cdr3_aa: CASSFNPGQAFSQGTEAFF; cdr3_nt: TGTGCCAGCAGTTTCAACCCGGGACAGGCGTTTAGCCAGGGCACTGAAGCTTTCTTT
clone_size: few; j_call: TRBJ2-1; v_call: TRBV6-6; d_call: -; cdr3_aa: CASSYFPATFAYNEQFF; cdr3_nt: TGTGCCAGCAGTTACTTCCCCGCTACGTTCGCCTACAATGAGCAGTTCTTC
clone_size: -; j_call: TRBJ2-7; v_call: TRBV11-1; d_call: -; cdr3_aa: CASSVEGYEQYF; cdr3_nt: TGTGCCAGCAGTGTAGAAGGGTACGAGCAGTACTTC
clone_size: many; j_call: TRBJ2-1; v_call: TRBV12-5; d_call: -; cdr3_aa: CASGLPGMGADNEQFF; cdr3_nt: TGTGCTAGTGGTTTGCCCGGGATGGGGGCTGACAATGAGCAGTTCTTC
clone_size: -; j_call: TRBJ1-6; v_call: TRBV5-1; d_call: TRBD1; cdr3_aa: CASSPTGQGVSPLHF; cdr3_nt: TGCGCCAGCAGCCCCACGGGACAGGGTGTTTCACCCCTCCACTTT
clone_size: many; j_call: TRBJ1-2; v_call: TRBV12-3/TRBV12-4; d_call: -; cdr3_aa: CASSLNVDFGGYTF; cdr3_nt: TGTGCCAGCAGTTTAAACGTCGACTTCGGGGGCTACACCTTC
clone_size: -; j_call: TRBJ2-7; v_call: TRBV20-1; d_call: TRBD2; cdr3_aa: CIAGLAGADEQYF; cdr3_nt: TGCATTGCAGGACTAGCGGGAGCTGACGAGCAGTACTTC
clone_size: -; j_call: TRBJ2-3; v_call: TRBV4-1; d_call: TRBD2; cdr3_aa: CANSQVRLAGGPRDTQYF; cdr3_nt: TGCGCCAACAGCCAAGTTCGACTAGCGGGAGGCCCACGGGATACGCAGTATTTT
clone_size: -; j_call: TRBJ1-1; v_call: TRBV11-2; d_call: -; cdr3_aa: CSSSLGINTEAFF; cdr3_nt: TGTTCCAGCAGCCTCGGGATCAACACTGAAGCTTTCTTT
clone_size: many; j_call: TRBJ1-4; v_call: TRBV6-2/TRBV6-3; d_call: TRBD1; cdr3_aa: CASSDGQGLDNEKLFF; cdr3_nt: TGTGCCAGCAGTGACGGACAGGGACTGGATAATGAAAAACTGTTTTTT
clone_size: few; j_call: TRBJ2-7; v_call: TRBV11-2; d_call: -; cdr3_aa: CASSLDLFSGSYEQYF; cdr3_nt: TGTGCCAGCAGCTTAGATCTCTTCTCGGGCTCCTACGAGCAGTACTTC
clone_size: many; j_call: TRBJ2-7; v_call: TRBV20-1; d_call: -; cdr3_aa: CSARSLAWDEQYF; cdr3_nt: TGCAGTGCCAGGTCGCTAGCTTGGGACGAGCAGTACTTC
clone_size: -; j_call: TRBJ2-7; v_call: TRBV20-1; d_call: -; cdr3_aa: CSVPGINPYEHYF; cdr3_nt: TGCAGTGTCCCTGGGATTAACCCCTACGAGCACTACTTC
clone_size: many; j_call: TRBJ2-6; v_call: TRBV6-2/TRBV6-3; d_call: TRBD1; cdr3_aa: CASRTGQGSRGANVLTF; cdr3_nt: TGTGCCAGCAGAACCGGACAGGGGAGTCGGGGGGCCAACGTCCTGACTTTC
clone_size: -; j_call: TRBJ2-2; v_call: TRBV12-3/TRBV12-4; d_call: TRBD1; cdr3_aa: CAGSIGTGGGTGELFF; cdr3_nt: TGCGCCGGCAGTATCGGGACAGGGGGTGGTACCGGGGAGCTGTTTTTT
clone_size: few; j_call: TRBJ1-2; v_call: TRBV11-3; d_call: TRBD1; cdr3_aa: CASSLRQGLMGFTF; cdr3_nt: TGTGCCAGCAGCCTTAGACAGGGTTTGATGGGCTTCACCTTC
clone_size: -; j_call: TRBJ2-1; v_call: TRBV20-1; d_call: TRBD2; cdr3_aa: CNARDAGGYNEQFF; cdr3_nt: TGCAATGCTAGAGACGCCGGGGGGTACAATGAGCAGTTCTTC
clone_size: -; j_call: TRBJ1-2; v_call: TRBV20-1; d_call: -; cdr3_aa: CSARGRTLGSYAF; cdr3_nt: TGCAGTGCTAGAGGTAGGACCCTTGGGAGCTACGCCTTC
clone_size: -; j_call: TRBJ1-1; v_call: TRBV10-2; d_call: -; cdr3_aa: CARVRGANTEALF; cdr3_nt: TGCGCCAGAGTACGGGGGGCGAACACTGAAGCTTTATTT
clone_size: many; j_call: TRBJ2-5; v_call: TRBV20-1; d_call: TRBD2; cdr3_aa: CSAVGLAGPETQYF; cdr3_nt: TGCAGTGCGGTGGGACTAGCGGGGCCGGAGACCCAGTACTTC
clone_size: -; j_call: TRBJ1-6; v_call: TRBV18; d_call: TRBD1; cdr3_aa: CASSQQGQGLTNSPLHF; cdr3_nt: TGTGCCAGCTCACAACAGGGACAGGGCCTTACCAATTCACCCCTCCACTTT
clone_size: -; j_call: TRBJ2-5; v_call: TRBV5-6; d_call: TRBD2; cdr3_aa: CASSATGLAEETQYF; cdr3_nt: TGTGCCAGCAGCGCCACGGGACTAGCGGAAGAAACCCAGTACTTC
clone_size: -; j_call: TRBJ2-7; v_call: TRBV12-3/TRBV12-4; d_call: -; cdr3_aa: CASINLFREHYF; cdr3_nt: TGTGCCAGCATTAACCTTTTTCGCGAGCACTACTTC
clone_size: many; j_call: TRBJ2-7; v_call: TRBV20-1; d_call: -; cdr3_aa: CSVPGINPYEQYF; cdr3_nt: TGCAGTGTCCCAGGGATTAACCCCTACGAGCAGTACTTC
clone_size: -; j_call: TRBJ1-2; v_call: TRBV6-5; d_call: TRBD1; cdr3_aa: CASRYTTGGEYGYTF; cdr3_nt: TGTGCCAGCAGATATACGACAGGGGGTGAGTATGGCTACACCTTC
clone_size: -; j_call: TRBJ2-7; v_call: TRBV4-1; d_call: -; cdr3_aa: CARSKPATYEQCF; cdr3_nt: TGCGCCAGAAGCAAACCGGCGACCTACGAGCAGTGCTTC
clone_size: many; j_call: TRBJ2-7; v_call: TRBV12-3/TRBV12-4; d_call: -; cdr3_aa: CASSLSSRGYEQYF; cdr3_nt: TGTGCCAGCAGCTTAAGCTCAAGGGGGTACGAGCAGTACTTC
clone_size: -; j_call: TRBJ1-4; v_call: TRBV13; d_call: -; cdr3_aa: CASSSRGAEDEILFF; cdr3_nt: TGTGCCAGCAGCTCCAGGGGAGCAGAAGATGAAATACTGTTTTTT
clone_size: many; j_call: TRBJ1-4; v_call: TRBV4-1; d_call: -; cdr3_aa: CASSLHRLATNEKLFF; cdr3_nt: TGCGCCAGCAGCCTTCACCGACTGGCAACTAATGAAAAACTGTTTTTT
clone_size: few; j_call: TRBJ1-1; v_call: TRBV12-3/TRBV12-4; d_call: -; cdr3_aa: CASSLNRGPGTEAFF; cdr3_nt: TGTGCCAGCAGTTTAAATCGGGGTCCGGGCACTGAAGCTTTCTTT
clone_size: -; j_call: TRBJ2-7; v_call: TRBV12-3/TRBV12-4; d_call: TRBD1; cdr3_aa: CASSPRQGSNEQHF; cdr3_nt: TGTGCCAGCAGTCCACGACAGGGATCGAACGAGCAGCACTTC
clone_size: once; j_call: TRBJ2-1; v_call: TRBV5-1; d_call: -; cdr3_aa: CASNKRLMGDDEQFF; cdr3_nt: TGCGCCAGCAATAAACGTCTAATGGGAGACGATGAGCAGTTCTTC
clone_size: -; j_call: TRBJ2-7; v_call: TRBV10-3; d_call: TRBD2; cdr3_aa: CAISESAELAGDYGQYF; cdr3_nt: TGTGCTATCAGTGAGTCGGCGGAACTAGCGGGGGACTACGGGCAGTACTTC
clone_size: many; j_call: TRBJ1-4; v_call: TRBV12-3/TRBV12-4; d_call: TRBD1; cdr3_aa: CASSPWTGTNEKLFF; cdr3_nt: TGTGCCAGCAGTCCCTGGACAGGAACTAATGAAAAACTGTTTTTT
clone_size: -; j_call: TRBJ2-2; v_call: TRBV4-1; d_call: TRBD2; cdr3_aa: CASSQDSGRAHTGELFF; cdr3_nt: TGCGCCAGCAGCCAAGATAGCGGGAGGGCGCATACCGGGGAGCTGTTTTTT
clone_size: -; j_call: TRBJ1-1; v_call: TRBV19; d_call: -; cdr3_aa: CASSGRGEGSAEAFF; cdr3_nt: TGTGCCAGTAGTGGGCGTGGGGAAGGATCCGCTGAAGCTTTCTTT
clone_size: few; j_call: TRBJ1-2; v_call: TRBV29-1; d_call: -; cdr3_aa: CSVDVVGAILGGYTF; cdr3_nt: TGCAGCGTTGATGTGGTGGGGGCGATCCTGGGAGGATACACCTTC
clone_size: -; j_call: TRBJ2-3; v_call: TRBV20-1; d_call: -; cdr3_aa: CSVATPGSTDKQYF; cdr3_nt: TGCAGTGTCGCCACTCCGGGGAGCACAGATAAGCAGTATTTT
clone_size: many; j_call: TRBJ2-1; v_call: TRBV4-2; d_call: -; cdr3_aa: CASSPRTGGDNEQFF; cdr3_nt: TGTGCCAGCAGCCCCCGCACAGGGGGGGACAATGAGCAGTTCTTC
clone_size: -; j_call: TRBJ1-3; v_call: TRBV19; d_call: -; cdr3_aa: CASSRTFTSGNTIYF; cdr3_nt: TGTGCCAGTAGTCGGACGTTCACCTCTGGAAACACCATATATTTT
clone_size: few; j_call: TRBJ2-1; v_call: TRBV6-2/TRBV6-3; d_call: -; cdr3_aa: CASSKGNEQFF; cdr3_nt: TGTGCCAGCAGTAAAGGGAATGAGCAGTTCTTC
clone_size: many; j_call: TRBJ2-1; v_call: TRBV20-1; d_call: -; cdr3_aa: CSARWVGGHNEQFF; cdr3_nt: TGCAGTGCTAGATGGGTGGGGGGCCACAATGAGCAGTTCTTC
clone_size: many; j_call: TRBJ2-2; v_call: TRBV20-1; d_call: TRBD2; cdr3_aa: CSARLAGYTGELFF; cdr3_nt: TGCAGTGCTAGACTAGCGGGATACACCGGGGAGCTGTTTTTT
clone_size: many; j_call: TRBJ2-1; v_call: TRBV5-1; d_call: -; cdr3_aa: CASSLAGEVGNEQFF; cdr3_nt: TGCGCCAGCAGCTTGGCGGGGGAGGTGGGGAATGAGCAGTTCTTC
clone_size: -; j_call: TRBJ2-2; v_call: TRBV5-4; d_call: TRBD1; cdr3_aa: CASNSTLPGGGVLFF; cdr3_nt: TGTGCCAGCAATTCGACGCTCCCAGGGGGCGGGGTGCTGTTTTTT
clone_size: -; j_call: TRBJ2-1; v_call: TRBV12-3/TRBV12-4; d_call: -; cdr3_aa: CTSRSGLRDEQFF; cdr3_nt: TGTACCAGCAGATCTGGTCTCAGGGATGAACAGTTCTTC
clone_size: many; j_call: TRBJ2-1; v_call: TRBV10-3; d_call: TRBD1; cdr3_aa: CAISESGQGNAEQFF; cdr3_nt: TGTGCCATCAGTGAGTCGGGACAGGGAAATGCTGAGCAGTTCTTC
clone_size: -; j_call: TRBJ2-2; v_call: TRBV11-3; d_call: TRBD1; cdr3_aa: CASNLLYGDSTTGELFF; cdr3_nt: TGTGCCAGCAACTTATTATACGGGGACAGCACTACCGGGGAGCTGTTTTTT
clone_size: -; j_call: TRBJ2-1; v_call: TRBV6-2/TRBV6-3; d_call: -; cdr3_aa: CVSSVAGPSEQFF; cdr3_nt: TGTGTCAGCAGCGTCGCAGGGCCCAGCGAGCAGTTCTTC
clone_size: once; j_call: TRBJ2-1; v_call: TRBV11-3; d_call: TRBD2; cdr3_aa: CASSFGLVGGHEQFF; cdr3_nt: TGTGCCAGCAGCTTTGGGCTAGTGGGAGGGCACGAACAGTTCTTC